The present entry profiles one T cell receptor beta chain with its context. TCRdb's table, derived via immunoSEQ multiplex PCR, lists solely in-frame clones and lacks some. Among approximately 90,000 clones, 90% to 95% were seen once, and the ten largest hold about 1.5%. Looked up from germline, CDR1 is SQVTM and CDR2 is ANQGSEA. The CDR3 loop spans 13 amino acids. The V gene lost 7 bases and the J gene lost 0 bases, with 12 bases spanning the gap. The sample is drawn from a study of control samples from healthy donors and cancer patients. The chain carries TRBV29-1 and TRBJ1-1, with D unclear. Sequencing was carried out using blood. The clonotype comes from a woman aged 25 to 39 in good health. CDR3 in amino acids: CSALTRMNTEAFF. Here the CDR3 DNA reads TGCAGCGCCTTGACAAGGATGAACACTGAAGCTTTCTTT.